This T cell receptor (beta chain) came from a study of shared T cell receptors in the human thymus. V lost 1 base, J lost 1 base, and 9 bases stayed unmatched. The germline CDR1 and CDR2 sequences are LNHDA and SQIVND (reference sequence). The CDR3 runs 20 residues. This table comes from immunoSEQ multiplex PCR, and its TCRdb copy is limited to in-frame clones, with some not included. The data show around 68,000 clones, about 96% seen once. The source of this sequence is a human donor. This chain joins TRBV19 and TRBJ2-1; 14 bases fit TRBD2. Sequencing was performed on thymocytes. CDR3 region: CASSIGLPGLAGVSYNEQFF. Written as DNA, the CDR3 is TGTGCCAGTAGTATAGGGTTACCGGGACTAGCGGGGGTGTCCTACAATGAGCAGTTCTTC.